The 18 T cell receptor beta chains below were found in one sample sequenced in a study of T cells after posttransplantation cyclophosphamide. Cells defined as naive were viable CD3+CD4+ or CD3+CD8+ and CCR7+CD45RA+CD45RO-CD95-CD27+CD28+. Sequencing was performed with immunoSEQ multiplex PCR; in TCRdb, only in-frame clones are kept and a portion is missing. Of approximately 9,700 clones listed, roughly 98% are singletons. Input material: naive CD4+ T cells sorted from PBMCs. The receptor source for this set is an older woman in good health, CMV-negative, and a related stem cell transplant donor.

This chain connects TRBV6-1 to TRBJ1-2; 8 bases fit TRBD1. From germline, CDR1 is MNHNS and CDR2 SASEGT. The CDR3 sequence is 13 residues long. The junction had 4 bases not matched to a gene; V was cut back by 8 bases and J by 2 bases. As DNA, the CDR3 is TGTGCCAGCGGACAGGGACCAAACTATGGCTACACCTTC. As protein: CASGQGPNYGYTF.

The J gene is TRBJ1-2, the V gene TRBV19; 8 nucleotides line up with TRBD1. The CDR3 contains 13 residues. Germline loops: CDR1 LNHDA, CDR2 SQIVND (reference sequence). V shed 6 bases and J 6 bases; nucleotides not matched to a gene: 6. CDR3 DNA sequence: TGTGCCAGTAGCCCCCGGACAGGGAATGGCTACACCTTC. This encodes CASSPRTGNGYTF.

The rearrangement uses TRBV7-2 and TRBJ2-7; TRBD2 matches 7 bases. Germline loops: CDR1 SGHTA, CDR2 FQGNSA. CDR3 length equals 16 residues. With V trimmed by 2 bases and J by 5 bases, 12 bases remained unmatched. CDR3 amino acids: CASSLYGTSVTNEQYF. The CDR3 nucleotides are TGTGCCAGCAGCTTATACGGAACTAGCGTAACCAACGAGCAGTACTTC.

This chain uses TRBV29-1 with TRBJ2-3; 14 positions agree with TRBD2. Germline CDR1 and CDR2: SQVTM and ANQGSEA. The CDR3 has 15 residues. With 6 bases clipped from V and 4 bases from J, the junction kept 6 bases outside the gene matches. CDR3 sequence reads: CSVTGLAGAPDTQYF. For the CDR3, the DNA is TGCAGCGTGACGGGACTAGCGGGAGCCCCAGATACGCAGTATTTT.

The chain recombines TRBV5-1 with TRBJ2-1, with 11 bases lining up with TRBD2. The germline gives CDR1 SGHRS, CDR2 YFSETQ. The CDR3 spans 14 residues. V was clipped by 7 bases and J by 7 bases; unmatched bases: 7. The CDR3: CASLPGLAENEQFF. The CDR3 DNA is TGCGCCAGCCTACCGGGACTAGCGGAAAATGAGCAGTTCTTC.

The chain uses TRBV5-6 and TRBJ2-7; 7 bases are shared with TRBD2. CDR3 length equals 14 residues. The ends lost 6 bases at V and 2 bases at J; junction bases unmatched: 8. CDR1 SGHDT and CDR2 YYEEEE come from the germline V gene. The CDR3 loop is CASIPGGRPYEQYF. The CDR3 DNA sequence: TGTGCCAGCATCCCAGGCGGGAGACCCTACGAGCAGTACTTC.

This clone was seen a few times. The V and J genes are TRBV9 and TRBJ2-1; 13 nucleotides agree with TRBD2. The CDR3 spans 16 residues. Germline V gene data show CDR1 as SGDLS and CDR2 as YYNGEE. Trimming at V came to 3 bases and at J to 7 bases, leaving 7 bases not matched to a gene. The CDR3 here is CASSAAGLAGLNEQFF. CDR3 nucleotide sequence: TGTGCCAGCAGCGCGGCGGGACTAGCGGGATTAAATGAGCAGTTCTTC.

This clone is a singleton in its sample. The V and J genes are TRBV5-1 and TRBJ2-7, with D maybe TRBD1 (6 bases). CDR3 length: 15 amino acids. Germline-derived CDR1 and CDR2 are SGHRS and YFSETQ. V was shortened by 0 bases and J by 6 bases, with 16 bases between the two germline ends. The CDR3 DNA reads as TGCGCCAGCAGCTTGGGAGGACAGTTCCGAAGCGAGCAGTACTTC. Amino acids: CASSLGGQFRSEQYF.

This clone was seen once. The chain recombines TRBV4-2 with TRBJ1-4, with a weak D call TRBD1 (5 bases). This CDR3 comprises 12 residues. V was pared by 7 bases and J by 8 bases, with 11 bases between. The germline V gene encodes CDR1 LGHNA and CDR2 YNFKEQ. The CDR3 loop reads CASKGFEEKLFF. DNA for the CDR3: TGTGCCAGCAAGGGGTTTGAAGAAAAACTGTTTTTT.

The chain recombines TRBV7-2 with TRBJ1-2; 9 positions match TRBD1. The germline CDR1 and CDR2 sequences are SGHTA and FQGNSA. With 4 bases clipped from V and 5 bases from J, the junction kept 5 bases outside the gene matches. The CDR3 consists of 14 residues. This CDR3 is CASSSGTGLYGYTF. The DNA of the CDR3 is TGTGCCAGCAGCTCCGGGACAGGGCTATATGGCTACACCTTC.

This chain links TRBV15 with TRBJ2-7; 7 bases fit TRBD1. Unmatched junction bases numbered 2, after V lost 1 base and J lost 2 bases. CDR3 size: 14 residues. CDR1 LNHNV and CDR2 YYDKDF come from the germline V gene (reference sequence). CDR3 loop: CATSRGTGPYEQYF. In nucleotides, the CDR3 is TGTGCCACCAGCAGAGGGACAGGTCCCTACGAGCAGTACTTC.

The chain carries TRBV10-3 and TRBJ2-1, with TRBD2 identical over 10 bases. The CDR3 has 14 residues. J lost 11 bases, V lost 2 bases, and 6 bases had no gene match. Germline V gene sequence: CDR1 ENHRY, CDR2 SYGVKD. The chain's CDR3 is CAISETLAGVKQFF. In nucleotides, the CDR3 is TGTGCCATCAGTGAGACTCTAGCGGGGGTGAAGCAGTTCTTC.

The chain combines TRBV5-1 with TRBJ2-1, with TRBD1 matching over 9 bases. The CDR3 is 14 residues long. V dropped 9 bases and J dropped 8; count of bases not matched to a gene: 12. CDR1 and CDR2 (germline): SGHRS, YFSETQ. The CDR3 nucleotides are TGCGCCACCTTAAAACAGGGGGCCAGCGATGAGCAGTTCTTC. Translated, it gives CATLKQGASDEQFF.

On this clone itself: One end of the junction does not line up with germline, which may come from a read error. The chain is built from TRBV7-7 and TRBJ2-1, with TRBD2 matching 7 bases. This CDR3 has 15 residues. In germline, CDR1 is SSHAT, CDR2 FNYEAQ (reference sequence). The chain's CDR3 is CASSLGRAAPGKQFF. In DNA, the CDR3 is TGTGCTAGCAGCCTGGGGAGGGCGGCTCCAGGGAAGCAGTTCTTC. The full variable domain, with the rest looked up from reference TRBV7-7 and TRBJ2-1, is GAGVSQSPRYKVTKRGQDVTLRCDPISSHATLYWYQQALGQGPEFLTYFNYEAQPDKSGLPSDRFSAERPEGSISTLTIQRTEQRDSAMYRCASSLGRAAPGKQFFGPGTRLTVL.

V gene TRBV6-5 combines with J gene TRBJ1-6; TRBD1 matches at 7 bases. With V trimmed by 4 bases and J by 10 bases, 7 bases remained unmatched. The CDR3 sequence is 14 residues long. Germline CDR1 is MNHEY and CDR2 is SVGAGI. This CDR3 is CASSSATGLSPLHF. CDR3 nucleotides: TGTGCCAGCAGTTCTGCGACAGGGTTATCACCCCTCCACTTT.

This clone was detected once. The V call is TRBV10-3, the J call TRBJ1-1; D may be TRBD1 (6 bases). The ends were cut back, 6 bases at V and 2 bases at J, with 16 bases in the middle. Germline values: CDR1 ENHRY, CDR2 SYGVKD. CDR3 length equals 15 residues. For the CDR3, the DNA is TGTGCCATCAGGATGACCGGGACACGAAACACTGAAGCTTTCTTT. Its protein is CAIRMTGTRNTEAFF.

This sequence joins TRBV19 and TRBJ1-4, with unresolved D. CDR3 length equals 15 residues. Germline CDR1 reads LNHDA; CDR2 reads SQIVND (reference sequence). The ends were cut back, 5 bases at V and 0 bases at J, with 10 bases in the middle. CDR3 sequence reads: CASSPSPATNEKLFF. The CDR3 DNA reads TGTGCCAGTAGTCCCTCCCCTGCAACTAATGAAAAACTGTTTTTT.

The chain recombines TRBV5-4 with TRBJ2-7, with 7 bases aligning to TRBD2. The J segment lost 5 bases and the V segment lost 4 bases, leaving 12 bases of the junction unmatched. The CDR3 sequence is 15 residues long. Looked up from germline, CDR1 is SGHNT and CDR2 is YYREEE (reference sequence). The CDR3 loop reads CASSRVGEGIDEQYF. The DNA for the CDR3 is TGTGCCAGCAGCCGGGTGGGGGAGGGGATAGACGAGCAGTACTTC.